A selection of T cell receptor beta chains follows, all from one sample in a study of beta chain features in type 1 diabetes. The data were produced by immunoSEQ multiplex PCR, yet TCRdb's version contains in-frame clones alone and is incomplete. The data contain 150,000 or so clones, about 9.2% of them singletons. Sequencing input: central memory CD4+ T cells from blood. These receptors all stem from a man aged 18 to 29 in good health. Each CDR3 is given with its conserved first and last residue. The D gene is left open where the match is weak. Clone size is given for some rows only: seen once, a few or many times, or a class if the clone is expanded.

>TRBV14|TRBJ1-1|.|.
TGTGCCAGCAGCCAAGATATTAACACTGAAGCTTTCTTT
CASSQDINTEAFF
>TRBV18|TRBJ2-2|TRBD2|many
TGTGCCAGCTCACCACGGACTAGCGGGGCCGGGGAGCTGTTTTTT
CASSPRTSGAGELFF
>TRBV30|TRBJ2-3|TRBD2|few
TGTGCCTGGAGTCTAGCGGGGGGCACAGATACGCAGTATTTT
CAWSLAGGTDTQYF
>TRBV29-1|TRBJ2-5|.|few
TGCAGCGTTGTCCAGGGTAGTGCGGAGACCCAGTACTTC
CSVVQGSAETQYF
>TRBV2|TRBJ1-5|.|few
TGTGCCAGCAGGGGCGACAGTTATCAGCCCCAGCATTTT
CASRGDSYQPQHF
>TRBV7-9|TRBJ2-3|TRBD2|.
TGTGCCAGCAGCTTAGGGCTTAGCGGGGGCACAGATACGCAGTATTTT
CASSLGLSGGTDTQYF
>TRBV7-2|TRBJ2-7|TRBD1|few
TGTGCCAGCAGCCCATCAGGGACAGGCTCGCACGAGCAGTACTTC
CASSPSGTGSHEQYF
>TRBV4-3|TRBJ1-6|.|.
TGCGCCAGCAGCCAAGGACAAAATTCACCCCTCCACTTT
CASSQGQNSPLHF
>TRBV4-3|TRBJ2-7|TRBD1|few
TGCGCCAGCAGCCAATTATCACAGGGGGCTGCCAAATACGAGCAGTACTTC
CASSQLSQGAAKYEQYF
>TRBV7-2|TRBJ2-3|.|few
TGTGCCAGCAGCCAAGGACTCCAAACAGATACGCAGTATTTT
CASSQGLQTDTQYF
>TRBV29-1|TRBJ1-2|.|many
TGCAGCGTTGATGAGGGTTCAAGTGATGGCTACACCTTC
CSVDEGSSDGYTF
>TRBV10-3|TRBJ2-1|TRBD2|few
TGTGCCATCAGTGTAGGACTAGCGGGGAACAATGAGCAGTTCTTC
CAISVGLAGNNEQFF
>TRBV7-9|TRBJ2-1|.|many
TGTGCCAGCTTCCCCGGGGGACTGAATAACAATGAGCAGTTCTTC
CASFPGGLNNNEQFF
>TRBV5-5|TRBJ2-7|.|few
TGTGCCAGCAACCGGGGGGCAACGGTTTACGAGCAGTACTTC
CASNRGATVYEQYF
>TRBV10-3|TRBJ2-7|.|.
TGTGCCATCAGTGAGTCAGGTCAGGGGAGCTACGAGCAGTACTTC
CAISESGQGSYEQYF
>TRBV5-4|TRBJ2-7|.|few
TGTGCCAGCAGATTCGACAAGAGCTCCTACGAGCAGTACTTC
CASRFDKSSYEQYF
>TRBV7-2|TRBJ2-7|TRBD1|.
TGTGCCAGCAGTTCTCCGGGACAGGGGTCCCGGTACTTC
CASSSPGQGSRYF
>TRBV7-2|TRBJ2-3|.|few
TGTGCCAGCACCTTGAGGGTAGCAGATACGCAGTATTTT
CASTLRVADTQYF
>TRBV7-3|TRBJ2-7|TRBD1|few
TGTGCCAGCAGCTTAAGGGGGACAGGGATCGACGAGCAGTACTTC
CASSLRGTGIDEQYF
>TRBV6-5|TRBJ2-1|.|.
TGTGCCAGCAGTTTCTGGCAGGGGGGCAATGAGCAGTTCTTC
CASSFWQGGNEQFF
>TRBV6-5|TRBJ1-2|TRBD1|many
TGTGCCAGCAGGCAACCAGGGGGCGCGGGTTATGGCTACACCTTC
CASRQPGGAGYGYTF
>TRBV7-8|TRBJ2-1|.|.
TGTGCCAGCAGCTTACCCCGCAGGTTTAGCTCCTACAATGAGCAGTTCTTC
CASSLPRRFSSYNEQFF